This T cell receptor (beta chain) was obtained from a study of regulatory T cells in long-lasting Graves disease. Regarding the study as a whole: Repertoires from persistent disease leaned toward TRBV28, TRBJ1-2 and TRBJ2-5.

Germline loops: CDR1 MNHNS, CDR2 SASEGT. The CDR3 consists of 11 residues. Libraries of TCR beta came from iRepertoire HTBI primers plus Arm-PCR of CDR3 regions. MiXCR, run by TCRdb on the multiplex PCR reads, gives a single entry per CDR3 protein. The table records about 220,000 distinct CDR3 sequences, around 19% of them present only once. This clonotype showed up many times. Its antigen remains unidentified. At one end the junction does not follow the germline gene, possibly because of a read error. Stated time point: newly diagnosed GD, antithyroid drugs for less than 3 months. Generation of the TCR library employed RNA extracted from PBMCs. This sample was also put to use in a study of T cells in Graves' hyperthyroidism and ophthalmopathy. That work states: Absent ophthalmopathy progression within 18 months defined stable Graves' hyperthyroidism.

The clonotype comes from a woman aged 25 to 45 with Graves disease. V usage is TRBV6-1 and J usage is TRBJ2-3; no firm D call. The source was peripheral blood mononuclear cells (PBMCs), collected at new diagnosis, from a patient treated with antithyroid drugs. For the CDR3, the DNA is TGCGCCAGCAGTGAGCGTGATACGCAGTATTTT. Protein product: CASSERDTQYF.